The rows below give T cell receptor beta chains drawn from one sample of a study of cytomegalovirus exposure and HLA in healthy donors. Only in-frame clones appear in the TCRdb table, and some are missing; sequencing was by immunoSEQ multiplex PCR. The table lists fewer than 200,000 clones, less than 80% of them singletons, with 0.6% to 0.95% in the top ten. The sequenced material came from PBMCs. The receptors derive from a female donor in good health and CMV-seronegative. Both conserved end residues are part of each CDR3.

cdr3_aa v_call cdr3_length j_call
CASSLASGGAANTGELFF TRBV7-2 18 TRBJ2-2
CASSPLQGGEQYF TRBV5-4 13 TRBJ2-5
CASSESGGAFVTKNIQYF TRBV6-1 18 TRBJ2-4
CASSPPGVANTEAFF TRBV7-9 15 TRBJ1-1
CASKEGQTNSPLHF TRBV19 14 TRBJ1-6
CASSSGQLGEKLFF TRBV19 14 TRBJ1-4
CASSPSGRRGTDTQYF TRBV25-1 16 TRBJ2-3
CASREEKFYEQYF TRBV6-5 13 TRBJ2-7
CASTPTGVWTGELFF TRBV25-1 15 TRBJ2-2
CASSVATGGQGSSYDQETQYF TRBV9 21 TRBJ2-5
CAIARGAQETQYF TRBV10-3 13 TRBJ2-5
CASSFDRLTGELFF TRBV7-8 14 TRBJ2-2
CASSPWTLAGGKETQYF TRBV7-2 17 TRBJ2-5
CASSAPNGPGELFF TRBV6-5 14 TRBJ2-2
CASSATTGPDTQYF TRBV2 14 TRBJ2-3
CASSVGRGQETQYF TRBV9 14 TRBJ2-5
CASGQGWNNSPLHF TRBV6-1 14 TRBJ1-6
CASSLEARTQYF TRBV7-6 12 TRBJ2-3
CASSPSVSSGNTIYF TRBV18 15 TRBJ1-3
CASSYRPGDDSYEQYF TRBV6-5 16 TRBJ2-7
CASSVEIGRANSPLHF TRBV9 16 TRBJ1-6
CAWSQSTGELFF TRBV30 12 TRBJ2-2
CASSLYDRRGSRYTF TRBV7-2 15 TRBJ1-2
CASSLGLAGTQETQYF TRBV5-1 16 TRBJ2-5
CASSLDRVTDTQYF TRBV13 14 TRBJ2-3
CASSGRGPGEISNYGYTF TRBV9 18 TRBJ1-2
CASSLVGQGENIQYF TRBV5-1 15 TRBJ2-4
CASRFRDRENTGELFF TRBV5-1 16 TRBJ2-2
CASNAAGFRVNTEAFF TRBV19 16 TRBJ1-1
CASSEGGVTYEQYF TRBV25-1 14 NA
CASSPSDPTAGGKLFF TRBV4-3 16 TRBJ1-4